In its sample, the clone carrying this T cell receptor (beta chain) was seen a few times. V was trimmed by 5 bases and J by 0 bases, leaving 8 bases between them. The V gene's germline CDR1 is SGHRS and CDR2 YFSETQ. There are 14 residues in the CDR3. A second about 6 to 12 cycle PCR used barcoded and J-beta primers. TCRdb analysed the 5' RACE reads with MiXCR anew, one entry per CDR3 protein. The table records hundreds of thousands of distinct CDR3 sequences, 45% to 50% of them present only once. This sample was taken from a study of blood T cells in healthy people across ages. This chain connects TRBV5-1 to TRBJ1-4, with D unclear. This clonotype was sampled from a woman aged 60 to 75 in good health. The sequenced material came from blood. The CDR3 nucleotides are TGCGCCAGCAGACTATGGGCAACTAATGAAAAACTGTTTTTT. This translates into CASRLWATNEKLFF.